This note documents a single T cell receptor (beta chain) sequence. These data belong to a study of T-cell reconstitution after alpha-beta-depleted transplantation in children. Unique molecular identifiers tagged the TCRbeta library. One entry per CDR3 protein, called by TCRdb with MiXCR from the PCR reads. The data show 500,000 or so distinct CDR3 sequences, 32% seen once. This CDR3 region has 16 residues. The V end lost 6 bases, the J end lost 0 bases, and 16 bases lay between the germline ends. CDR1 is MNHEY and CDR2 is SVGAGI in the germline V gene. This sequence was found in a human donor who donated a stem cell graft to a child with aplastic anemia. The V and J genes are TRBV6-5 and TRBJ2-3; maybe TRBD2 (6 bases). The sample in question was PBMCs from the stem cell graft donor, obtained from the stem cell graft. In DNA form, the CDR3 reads TGTGCCAGCAGGAGAATAGCGGCACCTAGCACAGATACGCAGTATTTT. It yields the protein CASRRIAAPSTDTQYF.